This T cell receptor beta chain was sequenced for a study of OX40 agonist ivuxolimab in advanced cancers. Background on the whole study: The costimulatory receptor OX40 (CD134) was targeted by ivuxolimab, a fully human IgG2 agonistic monoclonal antibody. Among the approximately 50 dose-escalation patients, 19 had hepatocellular carcinoma, 15 or so melanoma, 9 renal cell carcinoma and 9 head and neck cancer. Three dose-escalation patients achieved partial responses, one with hepatocellular carcinoma and two with cutaneous melanoma. The purpose of peripheral TCRbeta sequencing was to test whether ivuxolimab changed TCR sequence diversity and led to clonal T-cell expansion. Intravenous ivuxolimab was administered to patients every 2 weeks at six dose levels: 0.01, 0.1, 0.3, 1.5, 3 and 10 mg/kg. The paper reports the monotherapy dose-escalation portion (N of about 56 patients) of the phase I ivuxolimab trial. Patients were allowed to have had prior anti-PD-1, anti-PD-L1 or anti-CTLA-4 therapy, and roughly two fifths of the dose-escalation patients had been treated with checkpoint inhibitors. A male proportion of about 79% and a mean age of approximately 62 years, ranging from about 20 to 80, were recorded for the dose-escalation cohort.

General conclusions and limits of the study: In partial responders in the 0.1-3.0 mg/kg groups, normalized peripheral clonal expansion was found to be among the lowest, especially among CD8+ T cells. Low levels of normalized T-cell clonal expansion were also seen in some patients who did not respond. The antigen specificity of the clonally expanded peripheral T cells was not determined. At doses from 0.1 to 3.0 mg/kg, clonal expansion was seen in both CD4+ and CD8+ blood T cells between baseline and week 6. After ivuxolimab, CD8+ T cells had more expanded clones than CD4+ T cells on average.

Patients with autoimmune disease history or receiving systemic immunosuppression were excluded from the trial. Peripheral blood for TCR sequencing was drawn from every dose cohort at baseline, at cycle 4 day 1 and at cycle 7 day 1. Samples came from an open-label, multicenter, first-in-human phase I dose-escalation trial of ivuxolimab. The trial enrolled adults with locally advanced or metastatic head and neck squamous cell, hepatocellular, melanoma or renal cell carcinoma. CD4+ and CD8+ T cells were sorted separately from peripheral blood before TCR sequencing. As regards this clone: Its antigen is not yet known. Per-nucleotide qualities are absent, and no much larger clonotype sits a single base away.

V is reduced by 7 bases and J by 1 base, leaving a spacing of 15 bases between them. Based on the germline V gene, the CDR1 and CDR2 sequences are MDHEN and SYDVKM. From the cysteine up to the phenylalanine, the CDR3 has a length of 15 residues. The kept DNA is CDR3 alone, 45 bases in frame from the first base. For sequencing of the TCRbeta CDR3 region, genomic DNA was extracted from the sorted cells. TCRbeta CDR3 regions were sequenced using the immunoSEQ Assay. The table was pulled from immuneACCESS by TCRdb, which kept in-frame rearrangements only. Such tables lose some clones; where checked, under half of the loss comes from unresolved V genes, and the rest has no known cause. In all, the sample holds approximately 74,000 clones, and 80% to 95% of those were seen once. Clones ranked in the top ten supply about 5.9% of the sample.

The rearrangement combines TRBV28 with TRBJ2-3; the D gene is possibly TRBD1, with 6 bases matching. Sequences were derived from CD4+ or CD8+ T cells sorted from blood, sampled in a trial of the OX40 agonist ivuxolimab. This receptor was taken from an adult with an advanced solid tumor such as melanoma, head and neck, liver or kidney cancer. The DNA sequence reads TGTGCCAGCACCTTCAGGGGTGTCGGCACAGATACGCAGTATTTT. Translated, this is CASTFRGVGTDTQYF.